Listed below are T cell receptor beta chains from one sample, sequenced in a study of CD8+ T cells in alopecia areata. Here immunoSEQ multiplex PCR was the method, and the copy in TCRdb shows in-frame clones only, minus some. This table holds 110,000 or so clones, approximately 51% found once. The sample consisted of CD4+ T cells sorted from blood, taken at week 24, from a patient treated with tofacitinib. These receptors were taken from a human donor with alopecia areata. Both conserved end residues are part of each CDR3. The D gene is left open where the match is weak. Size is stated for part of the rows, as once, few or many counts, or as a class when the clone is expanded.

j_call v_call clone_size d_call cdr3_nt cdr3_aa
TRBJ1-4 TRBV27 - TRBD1 TGTGCCAGCAGCATCAGGGGGCGGGAAAAACTGTTTTTT CASSIRGREKLFF
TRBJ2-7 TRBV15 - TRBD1 TGTGCCACCAGCAGGACAGGGGGCCTCGAGCAGTACTTC CATSRTGGLEQYF
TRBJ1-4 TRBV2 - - TGTGCCAGCAGCGGACAGACGAAACTGTTTTTT CASSGQTKLFF
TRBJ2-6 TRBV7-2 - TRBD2 TGTGCCAGCAGCGCAGCGGGAGGCGGGGCCAACGTCCTGACTTTC CASSAAGGGANVLTF
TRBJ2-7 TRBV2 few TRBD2 TGTGCCAGCGGACTAGCGGGGGGAAAGAACGAGCAGTACTTC CASGLAGGKNEQYF
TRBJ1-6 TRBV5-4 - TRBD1 TGTGCCAGCAGCTTAGGACAGGGGACCTGGAATTCACCCCTCCACTTT CASSLGQGTWNSPLHF
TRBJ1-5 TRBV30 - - TGTGCCTGGAGTCTAAAGGGCAATCAGCCCCAGCATTTT CAWSLKGNQPQHF
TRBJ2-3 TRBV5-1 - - TGCGCCAGCAGATATGCCGGGGCCCCGAGCACAGATACGCAGTATTTT CASRYAGAPSTDTQYF
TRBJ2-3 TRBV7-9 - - TGTGCCAGCAGCTTAGATGGGGATACGCAGTATTTT CASSLDGDTQYF
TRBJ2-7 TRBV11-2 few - TGTGCCAGCAGCCCGTTTGAGTCTTTCTCCTACGAGCAGTACTTC CASSPFESFSYEQYF
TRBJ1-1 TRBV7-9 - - TGTGCCAGCAGCTTTATGGGGGACAACACTGAAGCTTTCTTT CASSFMGDNTEAFF
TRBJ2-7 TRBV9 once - TGTGCCAGCAGCGTAGAGCAGGGCACCTACGAGCAGTACTTC CASSVEQGTYEQYF
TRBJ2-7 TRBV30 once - TGTGCCTGGACCACCGGGGCGCAGGGGAACGAGCAGTACTTC CAWTTGAQGNEQYF
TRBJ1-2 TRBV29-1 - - TGCAGCGTTGAAGATTGGGACATCTATGGCTACACCTTC CSVEDWDIYGYTF
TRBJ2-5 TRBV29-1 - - TGCAGCGTTGCTATCGGGGGAGGCCAAGAGACCCAGTACTTC CSVAIGGGQETQYF
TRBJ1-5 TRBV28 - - TGTGCCAGCAGTTCCCCCCAAGGGACCCAGCATTTT CASSSPQGTQHF
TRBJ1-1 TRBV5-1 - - TGCGCCAGCAGCTTAGGACAGAGGGTCACTGAAGCTTTCTTT CASSLGQRVTEAFF
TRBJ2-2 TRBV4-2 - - TGTGCCAGCAGCCAAGATCGGGTCAGCCCCGGGGAGCTGTTTTTT CASSQDRVSPGELFF
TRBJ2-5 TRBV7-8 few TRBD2 TGTGCCAGCAGCTCGAGGGGCCTAGCGGGGGGATCGCGCGAGACCCAGTACTTC CASSSRGLAGGSRETQYF
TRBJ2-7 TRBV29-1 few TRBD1 TGCAGCGTTGTGGACAGGTCCTACGAGCAGTACTTC CSVVDRSYEQYF
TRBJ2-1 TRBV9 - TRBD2 TGTGCCAGCAGCGTTCTAGCGGCGTCAGGCGAGCAGTTCTTC CASSVLAASGEQFF
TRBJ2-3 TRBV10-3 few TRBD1 TGTGCCATCAGTGACCAGGGGGAAGATACGCAGTATTTT CAISDQGEDTQYF
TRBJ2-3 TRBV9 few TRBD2 TGTGCCAGCAGCGTAGCTGCGGGGGGAGGCACAGATACGCAGTATTTT CASSVAAGGGTDTQYF
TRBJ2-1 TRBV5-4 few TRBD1 TGTGCCAGCAGCGGGGGACAGGGGATCTACAATGAGCAGTTCTTC CASSGGQGIYNEQFF
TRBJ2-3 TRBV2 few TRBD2 TGTGCCAGCAGCCCTAGCGGATATACGCAGTATTTT CASSPSGYTQYF
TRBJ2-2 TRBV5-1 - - TGCGCCAGCAGCTTGGTTGCTGGGACCGGGGAGCTGTTTTTT CASSLVAGTGELFF
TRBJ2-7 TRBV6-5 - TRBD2 TGTGCCAGCAGGGTAGGCGGGGGATATTCCTACGAGCAGTACTTC CASRVGGGYSYEQYF
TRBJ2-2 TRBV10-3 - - TGTGCCATCCGAGGCGGGACGGCAAACACCGGGGAGCTGTTTTTT CAIRGGTANTGELFF
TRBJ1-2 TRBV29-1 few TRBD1 TGCAGCGCCCGGGACAGGGGTAACTATGGCTACACCTTC CSARDRGNYGYTF
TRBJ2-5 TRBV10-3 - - TGTGCCATCAGTGAGTCGCGGGGGCCTCTCGGCAACTTC CAISESRGPLGNF
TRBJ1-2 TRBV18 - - TGTGCCAGCTCACCCGGGACACAACCTAACTATGGCTACACCTTC CASSPGTQPNYGYTF
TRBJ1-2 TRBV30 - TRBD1 TGTGCCTGTTTCGCGGACAGGGCCCTAGCTAACTATGGCTACACCTTC CACFADRALANYGYTF
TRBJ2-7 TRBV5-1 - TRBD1 TGCGCCAGCAGCTTGGGCGGGACAGGAGACTACGAGCAGTACTTC CASSLGGTGDYEQYF
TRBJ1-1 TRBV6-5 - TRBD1 TGTGCCAGCAGCGGAGGACAGGGAAGGACTGAAGCTTTCTTT CASSGGQGRTEAFF
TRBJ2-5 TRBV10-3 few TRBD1 TGTGCCATCAGCAGACAGGGGCACCAAGAGACCCAGTACTTC CAISRQGHQETQYF
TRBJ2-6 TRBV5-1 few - TGCGCCAGCAGTGGGGGAAGTGGGGCCAACGTCCTGACTTTC CASSGGSGANVLTF
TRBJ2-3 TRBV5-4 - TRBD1 TGTGCCAGCAGCTTGGGGACAGGGATGGTGGATACGCAGTATTTT CASSLGTGMVDTQYF
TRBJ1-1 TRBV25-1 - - TGTGCCAGCAGTGAATATGGCGACAGATCTGAAGCTTTCTTT CASSEYGDRSEAFF
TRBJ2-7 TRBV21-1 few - TGTGCCAGCAGCATGGGGCCAGGGGGCTCCTACGAGCAGTACTTC CASSMGPGGSYEQYF
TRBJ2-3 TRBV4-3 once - TGCGCCAGCAGCCCCCATTTGGGGGCCACAGATACGCAGTATTTT CASSPHLGATDTQYF
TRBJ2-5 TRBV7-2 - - TGTGCCAGCAGCGCTAGCGGGGACAGGTCCCAGTACTTC CASSASGDRSQYF
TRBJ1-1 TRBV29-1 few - TGCAGCGTTGGTAGGCGGTTGAACACTGAAGCTTTCTTT CSVGRRLNTEAFF
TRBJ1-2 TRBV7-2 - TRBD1 TGTGCCAGCAGTTACGGACAGGGGGCTAGTGGCTACACCTTC CASSYGQGASGYTF
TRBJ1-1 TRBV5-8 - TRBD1 TGTGCCAGCAGCCTCGACAGGGTTTGGGCTTTCTTT CASSLDRVWAFF
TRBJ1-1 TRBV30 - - TGTGCCTGGAGCTGGGAGATTGACACTGAAGCTTTCTTT CAWSWEIDTEAFF
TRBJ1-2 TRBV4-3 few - TGCGCCAGCAGACCCGAAATAACAGGATTCATGGGCTATGGCTACACCTTC CASRPEITGFMGYGYTF
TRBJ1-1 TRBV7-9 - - TGTGCCAGCAGCTTACGGCGGGAGACCACTGAAGCTTTCTTT CASSLRRETTEAFF
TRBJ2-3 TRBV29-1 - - TGCAGCGCCGAGGGTAGCACAGATACGCAGTATTTT CSAEGSTDTQYF
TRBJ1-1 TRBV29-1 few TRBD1 TGCAGCGTTTTGGACAGGGTGGGCACTGAAGCTTTCTTT CSVLDRVGTEAFF
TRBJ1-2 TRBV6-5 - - TGTGCCAGCAGTTACTCGGCGGGGGCGCAGAGCTATGGCTACACCTTC CASSYSAGAQSYGYTF
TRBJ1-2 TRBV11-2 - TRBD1 TGTGCCACACCGAAGGCCGGGACAGGGAGTCGTGGCTACACCTTC CATPKAGTGSRGYTF
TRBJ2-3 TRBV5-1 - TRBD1 TGCGCCAGCAGCTTGGCCGAGGGACAGGGGGAGGCAGATACGCAGTATTTT CASSLAEGQGEADTQYF
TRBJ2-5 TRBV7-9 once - TGTGCCAGCAGCTTGGCACTGCAAGAGACCCAGTACTTC CASSLALQETQYF
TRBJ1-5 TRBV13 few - TGTGCCAGCAGCTTACGACCCGACCAGCCCCAGCATTTT CASSLRPDQPQHF
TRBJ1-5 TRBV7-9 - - TGTGCCAGCAGCTGGGGGACGGGGGGCAATCAGCCCCAGCATTTT CASSWGTGGNQPQHF
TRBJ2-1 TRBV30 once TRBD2 TGTGCCTGGAGTGTACGCGCTAGCGGGGGGAAGCAGTTCTTC CAWSVRASGGKQFF
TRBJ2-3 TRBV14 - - TGTGCCAGCAGGGCGATGGGCACAGATACGCAGTATTTT CASRAMGTDTQYF
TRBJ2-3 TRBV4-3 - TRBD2 TGCGCCAGCAGCCAACGCGGGGGGATCACAGATACGCAGTATTTT CASSQRGGITDTQYF
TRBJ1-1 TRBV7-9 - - TGTGCCAGCAGCCCCCTTGTGGTAGCTTTCTTT CASSPLVVAFF